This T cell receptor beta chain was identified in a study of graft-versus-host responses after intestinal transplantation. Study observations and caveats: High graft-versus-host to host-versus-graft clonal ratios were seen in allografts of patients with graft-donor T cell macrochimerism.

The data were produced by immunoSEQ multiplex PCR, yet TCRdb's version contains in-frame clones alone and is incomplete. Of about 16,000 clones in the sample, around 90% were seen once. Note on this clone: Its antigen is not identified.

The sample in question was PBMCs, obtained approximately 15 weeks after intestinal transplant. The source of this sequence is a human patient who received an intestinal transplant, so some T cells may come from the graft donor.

This chain's CDR3 is CASSLFRGRGETQYF. The CDR3 DNA is TGTGCCAGCAGTCTTTTTCGCGGGAGGGGGGAGACCCAGTACTTC. The V gene is TRBV28, the J gene TRBJ2-5; the match to TRBD2 covers 9 bases. Germline V lookup: CDR1 MDHEN, CDR2 SYDVKM. This CDR3 region has 15 residues. V lost 5 bases and J lost 5; bases outside the gene matches: 9.